The T cell receptor beta chain under discussion was sequenced for a study of identical twins. Study-wide findings and caveats: The same donors were not followed; conclusions instead depended on cross-sectional statistical analysis. Where beta out-of-frame sequences were concerned, excess twin sharing was weaker. The authors noted that invariant MAIT and iNKT cells could partly confound zero-insertion analyses. It was out-of-frame TCR alpha sharing in monozygotic twins that models underestimated.

TCRdb re-called the 5' RACE reads through MiXCR, storing one row per CDR3 protein. This sample has just under 650,000 distinct CDR3 sequences; less than 9% occur once, and the top ten carry around 1.6%. As to this clonotype: Its antigen is not known.

The CDR3 consists of 13 residues. Germline CDR1 SQVTM, CDR2 ANQGSEA. Trimming cost V 3 bases and J 10 bases, with 16 bases left between them. A further study also used this sample, focusing on yellow fever vaccine responses in identical twins.

The receptor was isolated from a woman aged 18 to 35 in good health. This sequence joins TRBV29-1 and TRBJ2-1, with D possibly called TRBD1 or TRBD2 (5 bases each). The sample consisted of PBMCs. In DNA, the CDR3 is TGCAGCGTTGATGTCCCCGGGACGACGGAGCAGTTCTTC. Amino acid sequence: CSVDVPGTTEQFF.